This T cell receptor (beta chain) emerged from a study of blood T cell repertoires in COVID-19. The wider study: COVID-19 samples collected from the United States, Italy and Spain covered acute and convalescent phases. Nucleic acid was either cDNA or gDNA, and it came from T cells, B-cell-depleted T cells, or PBMCs.

Germline lookup yields CDR1 LNHDA and CDR2 SQIVND (reference sequence). The CDR3 sequence is 13 residues long. V lost 3 bases to trimming and J lost 5 bases, with 7 bases between them. Authors' processing steps: For nucleated cells, counts were estimated from reference gene primer amplification. The table came from immunoSEQ multiplex PCR; TCRdb's copy has only in-frame clones and leaves some out. Clonal size and the V and J genes are those of that table, whereas D and trimming came from the DNA. The sample consists of approximately 200,000 clones, about four fifths of them appearing once. The rearrangement uses TRBV19 and TRBJ2-2; D is uncertain. Sequences were obtained from peripheral blood. The sequence derives from a woman under 40 who had recovered from COVID-19. CDR3 sequence: CASSISGTGELFF. CDR3 coding DNA: TGTGCCAGTAGTATTTCCGGTACCGGGGAGCTGTTTTTT.